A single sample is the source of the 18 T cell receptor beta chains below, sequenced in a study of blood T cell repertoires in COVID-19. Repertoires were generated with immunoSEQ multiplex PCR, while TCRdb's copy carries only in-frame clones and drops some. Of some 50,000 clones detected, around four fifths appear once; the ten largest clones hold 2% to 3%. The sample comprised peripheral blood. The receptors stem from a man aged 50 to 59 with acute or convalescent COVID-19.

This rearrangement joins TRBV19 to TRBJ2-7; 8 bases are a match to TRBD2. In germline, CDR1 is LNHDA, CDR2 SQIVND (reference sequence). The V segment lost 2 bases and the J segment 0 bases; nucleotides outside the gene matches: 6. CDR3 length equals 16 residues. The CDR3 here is CASSISAGGPSYEQYF. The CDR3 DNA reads TGTGCCAGTAGTATATCCGCGGGGGGACCCTCCTACGAGCAGTACTTC.

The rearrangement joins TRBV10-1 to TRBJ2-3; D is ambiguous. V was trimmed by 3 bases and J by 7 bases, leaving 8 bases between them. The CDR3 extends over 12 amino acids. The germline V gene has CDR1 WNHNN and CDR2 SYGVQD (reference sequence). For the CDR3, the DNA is TGCGCCAGCAGTGATTTTGAGAATACGCAGTATTTT. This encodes CASSDFENTQYF.

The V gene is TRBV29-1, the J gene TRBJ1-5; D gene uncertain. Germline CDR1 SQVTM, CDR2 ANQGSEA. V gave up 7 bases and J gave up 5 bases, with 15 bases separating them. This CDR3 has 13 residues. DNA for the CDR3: TGCAGCGCCTCCGGAGGGCTAGATCAGCCCCAGCATTTT. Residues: CSASGGLDQPQHF. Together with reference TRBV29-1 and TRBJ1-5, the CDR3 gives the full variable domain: SAVISQKPSRDICQRGTSLTIQCQVDSQVTMMFWYRQQPGQSLTLIATANQGSEATYESGFVIDKFPISRPNLTFSTLTVSNMSPEDSSIYLCSASGGLDQPQHFGDGTRLSIL.

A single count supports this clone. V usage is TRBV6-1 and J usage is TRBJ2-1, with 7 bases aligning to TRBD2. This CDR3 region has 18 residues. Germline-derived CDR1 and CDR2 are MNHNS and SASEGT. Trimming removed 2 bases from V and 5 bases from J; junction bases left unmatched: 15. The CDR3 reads CASSEWPGASGTNNEQFF. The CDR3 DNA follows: TGTGCCAGCAGTGAATGGCCCGGGGCTAGCGGTACAAACAATGAGCAGTTCTTC.

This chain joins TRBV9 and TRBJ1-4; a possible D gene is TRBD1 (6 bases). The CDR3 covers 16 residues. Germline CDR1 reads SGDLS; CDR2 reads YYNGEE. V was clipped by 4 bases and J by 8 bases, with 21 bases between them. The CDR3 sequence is CASSKDSLGDIEKLFF. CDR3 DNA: TGTGCCAGCAGCAAGGACAGTTTGGGGGATATCGAAAAACTGTTTTTT.

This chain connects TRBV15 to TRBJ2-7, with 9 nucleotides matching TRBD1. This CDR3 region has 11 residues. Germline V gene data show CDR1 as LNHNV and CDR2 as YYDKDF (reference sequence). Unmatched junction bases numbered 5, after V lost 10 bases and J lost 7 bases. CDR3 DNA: TGTGCCATCGGACAGGGGACTGAGCAGTACTTC. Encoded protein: CAIGQGTEQYF.

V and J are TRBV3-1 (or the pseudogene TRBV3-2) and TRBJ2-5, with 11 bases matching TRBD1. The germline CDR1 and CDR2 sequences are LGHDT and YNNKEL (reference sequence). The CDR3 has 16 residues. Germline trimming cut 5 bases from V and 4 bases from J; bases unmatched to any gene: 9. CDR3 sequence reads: CASSLRTGGVGETQYF. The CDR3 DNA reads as TGTGCCAGCAGCTTGCGGACAGGGGGCGTTGGAGAGACCCAGTACTTC.

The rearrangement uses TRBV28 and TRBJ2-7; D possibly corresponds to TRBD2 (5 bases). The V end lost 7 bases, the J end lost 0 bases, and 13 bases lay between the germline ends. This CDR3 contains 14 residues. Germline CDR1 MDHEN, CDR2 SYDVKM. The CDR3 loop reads CASTTNGNSYEQYF. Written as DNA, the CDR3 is TGTGCCAGCACCACTAACGGGAACTCCTACGAGCAGTACTTC.

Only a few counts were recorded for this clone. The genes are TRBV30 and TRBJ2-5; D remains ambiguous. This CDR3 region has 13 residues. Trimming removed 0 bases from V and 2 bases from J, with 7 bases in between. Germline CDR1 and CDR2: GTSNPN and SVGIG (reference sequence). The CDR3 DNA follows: TGTGCCTGGAGTGTTTTGCGGCAAGAGACCCAGTACTTC. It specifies CAWSVLRQETQYF. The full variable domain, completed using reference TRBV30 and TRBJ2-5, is SQTIHQWPATLVQPVGSPLSLECTVEGTSNPNLYWYRQAAGRGLQLLFYSVGIGQISSEVPQNLSASRPQDRQFILSSKKLLLSDSGFYLCAWSVLRQETQYFGPGTRLLVL.

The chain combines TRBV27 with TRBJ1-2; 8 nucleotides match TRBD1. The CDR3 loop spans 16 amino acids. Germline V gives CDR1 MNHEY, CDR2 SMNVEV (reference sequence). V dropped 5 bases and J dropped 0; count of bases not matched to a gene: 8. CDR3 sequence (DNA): TGTGCCAGCAGTCTCCAGGGGGCTGGAGCTAACTATGGCTACACCTTC. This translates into CASSLQGAGANYGYTF.

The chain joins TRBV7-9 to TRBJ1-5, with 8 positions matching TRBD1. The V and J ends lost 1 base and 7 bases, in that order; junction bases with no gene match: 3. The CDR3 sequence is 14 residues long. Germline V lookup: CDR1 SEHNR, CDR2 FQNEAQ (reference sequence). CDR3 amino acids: CASSLETGGQPQHF. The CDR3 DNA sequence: TGTGCCAGCAGCTTAGAAACAGGGGGACAGCCCCAGCATTTT.

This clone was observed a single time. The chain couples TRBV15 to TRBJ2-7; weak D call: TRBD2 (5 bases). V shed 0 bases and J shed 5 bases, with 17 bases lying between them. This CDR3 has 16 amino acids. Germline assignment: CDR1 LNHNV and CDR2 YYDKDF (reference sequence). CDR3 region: CATSRDPEGGRNEQYF. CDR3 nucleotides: TGTGCCACCAGCAGAGATCCCGAAGGCGGGCGAAACGAGCAGTACTTC.

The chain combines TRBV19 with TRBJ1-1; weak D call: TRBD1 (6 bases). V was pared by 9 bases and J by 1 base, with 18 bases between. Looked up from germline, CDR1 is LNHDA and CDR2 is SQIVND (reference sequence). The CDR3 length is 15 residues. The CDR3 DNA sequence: TGTGCCAGCCGAGCCTTGGGGGGGGCGAACACTGAAGCTTTCTTT. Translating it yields CASRALGGANTEAFF.

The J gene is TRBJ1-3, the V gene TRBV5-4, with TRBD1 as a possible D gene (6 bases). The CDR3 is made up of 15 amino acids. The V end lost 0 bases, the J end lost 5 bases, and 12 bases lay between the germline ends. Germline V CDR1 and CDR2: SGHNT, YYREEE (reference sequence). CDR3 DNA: TGTGCCAGCAGCTTGGTCCCTGACAGGAGAAACACCATATATTTT. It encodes CASSLVPDRRNTIYF. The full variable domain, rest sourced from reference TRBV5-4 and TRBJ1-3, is ETGVTQSPTHLIKTRGQQVTLRCSSQSGHNTVSWYQQALGQGPQFIFQYYREEENGRGNFPPRFSGLQFPNYSSELNVNALELDDSALYLCASSLVPDRRNTIYFGEGSWLTVV.

CDR3 region: CASSPLRGGTDTQYF. The DNA of the CDR3 is TGTGCCAGCAGCCCCCTGCGGGGGGGTACAGATACGCAGTATTTT. The rearrangement links TRBV7-6 to TRBJ2-3; 9 bases line up with TRBD2. CDR1 and CDR2 (germline): SGHVS, FNYEAQ. Losses at the gene ends were 5 bases for V and 3 bases for J; bases not matched to a gene: 6. The length of the CDR3 is 15 residues. The whole variable domain, remainder taken from reference TRBV7-6 and TRBJ2-3, is GAGVSQSPRYKVTKRGQDVALRCDPISGHVSLYWYRQALGQGPEFLTYFNYEAQQDKSGLPNDRFSAERPEGSISTLTIQRTEQRDSAMYRCASSPLRGGTDTQYFGPGTRLTVL.

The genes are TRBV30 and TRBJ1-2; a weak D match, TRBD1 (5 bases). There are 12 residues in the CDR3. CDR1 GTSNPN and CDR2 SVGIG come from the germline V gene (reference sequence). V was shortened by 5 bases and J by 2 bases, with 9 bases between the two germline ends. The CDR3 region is CAWDRRNYGYTF. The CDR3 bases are TGTGCCTGGGACAGAAGGAACTATGGCTACACCTTC.

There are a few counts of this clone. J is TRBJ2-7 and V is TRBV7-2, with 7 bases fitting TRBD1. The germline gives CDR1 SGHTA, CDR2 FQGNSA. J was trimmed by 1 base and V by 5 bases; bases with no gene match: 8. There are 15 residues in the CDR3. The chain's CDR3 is CASSQTGPPSYEQYF. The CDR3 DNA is TGTGCCAGCAGCCAGACAGGGCCCCCTTCCTACGAGCAGTACTTC.

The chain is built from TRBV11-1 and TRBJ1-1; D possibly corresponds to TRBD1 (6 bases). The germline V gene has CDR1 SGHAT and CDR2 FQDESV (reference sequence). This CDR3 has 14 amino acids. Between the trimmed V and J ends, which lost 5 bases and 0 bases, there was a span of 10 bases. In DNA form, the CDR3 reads TGTGCCAGCAGCCACAGGGATATGAACACTGAAGCTTTCTTT. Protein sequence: CASSHRDMNTEAFF.